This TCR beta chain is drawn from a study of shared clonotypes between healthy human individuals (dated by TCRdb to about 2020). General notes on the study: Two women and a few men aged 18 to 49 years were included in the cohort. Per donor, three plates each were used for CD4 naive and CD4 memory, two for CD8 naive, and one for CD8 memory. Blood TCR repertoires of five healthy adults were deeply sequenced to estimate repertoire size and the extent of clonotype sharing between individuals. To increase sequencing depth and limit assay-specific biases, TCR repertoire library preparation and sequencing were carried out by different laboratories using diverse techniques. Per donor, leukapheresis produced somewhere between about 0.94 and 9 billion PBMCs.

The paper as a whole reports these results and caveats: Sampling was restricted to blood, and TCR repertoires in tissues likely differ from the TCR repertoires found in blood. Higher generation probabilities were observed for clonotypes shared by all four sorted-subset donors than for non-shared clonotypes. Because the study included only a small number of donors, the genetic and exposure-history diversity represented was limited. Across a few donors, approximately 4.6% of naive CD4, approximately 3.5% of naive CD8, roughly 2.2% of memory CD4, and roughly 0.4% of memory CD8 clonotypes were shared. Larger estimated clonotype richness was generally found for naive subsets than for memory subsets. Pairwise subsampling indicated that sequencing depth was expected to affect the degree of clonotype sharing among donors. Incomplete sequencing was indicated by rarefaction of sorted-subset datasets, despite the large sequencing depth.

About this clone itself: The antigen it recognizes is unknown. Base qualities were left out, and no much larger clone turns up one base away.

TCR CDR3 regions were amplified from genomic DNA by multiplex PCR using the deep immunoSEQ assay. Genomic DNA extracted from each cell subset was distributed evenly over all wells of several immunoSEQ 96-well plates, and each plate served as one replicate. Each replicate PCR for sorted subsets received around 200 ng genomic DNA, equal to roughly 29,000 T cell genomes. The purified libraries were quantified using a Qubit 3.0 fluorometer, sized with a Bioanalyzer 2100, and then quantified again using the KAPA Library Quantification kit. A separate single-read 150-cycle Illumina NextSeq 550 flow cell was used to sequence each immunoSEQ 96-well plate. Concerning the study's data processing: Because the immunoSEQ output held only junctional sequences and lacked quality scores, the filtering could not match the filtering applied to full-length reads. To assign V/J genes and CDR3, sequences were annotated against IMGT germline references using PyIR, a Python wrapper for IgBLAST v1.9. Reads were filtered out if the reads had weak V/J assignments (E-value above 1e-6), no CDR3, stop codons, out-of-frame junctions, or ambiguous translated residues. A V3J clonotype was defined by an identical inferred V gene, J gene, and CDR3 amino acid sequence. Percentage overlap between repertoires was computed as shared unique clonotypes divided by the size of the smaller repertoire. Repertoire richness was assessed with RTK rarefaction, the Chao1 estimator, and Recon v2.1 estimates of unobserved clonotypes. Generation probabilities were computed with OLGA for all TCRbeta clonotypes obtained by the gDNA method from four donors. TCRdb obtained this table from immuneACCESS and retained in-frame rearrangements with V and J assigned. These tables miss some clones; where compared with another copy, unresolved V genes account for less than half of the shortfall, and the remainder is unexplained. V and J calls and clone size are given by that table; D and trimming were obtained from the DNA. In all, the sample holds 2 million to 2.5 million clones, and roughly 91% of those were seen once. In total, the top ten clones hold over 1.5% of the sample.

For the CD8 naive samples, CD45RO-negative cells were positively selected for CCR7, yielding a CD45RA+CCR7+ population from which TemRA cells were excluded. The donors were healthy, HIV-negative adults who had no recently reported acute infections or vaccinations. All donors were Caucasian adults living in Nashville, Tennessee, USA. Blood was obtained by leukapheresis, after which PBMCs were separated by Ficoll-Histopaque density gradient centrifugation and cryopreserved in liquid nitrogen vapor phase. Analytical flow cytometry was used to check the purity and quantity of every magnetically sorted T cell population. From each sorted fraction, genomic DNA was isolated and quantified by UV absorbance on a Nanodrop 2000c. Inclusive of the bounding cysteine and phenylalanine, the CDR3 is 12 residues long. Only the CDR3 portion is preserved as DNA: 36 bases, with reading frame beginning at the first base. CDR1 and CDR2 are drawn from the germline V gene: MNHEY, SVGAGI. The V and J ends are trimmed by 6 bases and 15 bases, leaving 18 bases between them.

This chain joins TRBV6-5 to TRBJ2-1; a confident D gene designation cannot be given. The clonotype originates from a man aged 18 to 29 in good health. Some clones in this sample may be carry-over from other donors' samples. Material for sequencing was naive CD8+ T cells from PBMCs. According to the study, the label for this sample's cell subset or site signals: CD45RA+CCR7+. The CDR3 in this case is CASSTLPGPPFF. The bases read TGTGCCAGCAGCACCCTTCCTGGTCCCCCGTTCTTC.